The next 21 T cell receptor beta chains were all read from a single sample in a study of shared T cell receptors in the human thymus. This table comes from immunoSEQ multiplex PCR, and its TCRdb copy is limited to in-frame clones, with some not included. The table lists more than 550,000 clones, 80% to 90% of them singletons. This same sample was also part of a study on human thymus T cells.

Sequencing was performed on thymocytes. These receptors were obtained from a girl younger than two with a congenital heart defect.

This chain joins TRBV29-1 and TRBJ2-3, with 10 bases aligning to TRBD2. With V trimmed by 2 bases and J by 4 bases, 9 bases remained unmatched. Germline CDR1 SQVTM, CDR2 ANQGSEA. This CDR3 comprises 16 residues. This CDR3 is CSVEPLAGGISDTQYF. The CDR3 coding sequence is TGCAGCGTTGAACCCTTAGCGGGGGGCATCTCAGATACGCAGTATTTT.

The chain employs TRBV12-5 and TRBJ2-1; 11 bases are shared with TRBD2. Trimming cost V 0 bases and J 5 bases; bases outside gene matches: 21. The germline gives CDR1 LGHNT, CDR2 FRNRAP. CDR3 size: 22 residues. The CDR3 nucleotides are TGTGCTAGTGGTTTGGTACCCCAACAGGGGCCACTAGCGGGGGTTTTCCACAATGAGCAGTTCTTC. This sequence encodes CASGLVPQQGPLAGVFHNEQFF.

The V and J genes are TRBV5-4 and TRBJ2-3; D not certain. Germline V gene data show CDR1 as SGHNT and CDR2 as YYREEE (reference sequence). The CDR3 length is 15 residues. The germline V and J ends were trimmed by 0 bases and 0 bases, with 8 bases remaining between them. CDR3 in amino acids: CASSLVSTSTDTQYF. Written as DNA, the CDR3 is TGTGCCAGCAGCTTGGTTTCGACTAGCACAGATACGCAGTATTTT.

The rearrangement joins TRBV6-1 to TRBJ2-6; tentative D call: TRBD1 (5 bases). V lost 1 base and J 2 bases, leaving 9 bases between the germline ends. From germline, CDR1 is MNHNS and CDR2 SASEGT. The CDR3 spans 16 residues. The CDR3 spells CASSEGRAAGANVLTF. The CDR3 bases are TGTGCCAGCAGTGAAGGCAGGGCGGCTGGGGCCAACGTCCTGACTTTC.

The rearrangement joins TRBV15 to TRBJ2-3, with 7 bases lining up with TRBD1. This CDR3 has 17 amino acids. The ends lost 1 base at V and 1 base at J; junction bases unmatched: 8. Germline CDR1 and CDR2: LNHNV and YYDKDF (reference sequence). CDR3 protein: CATSRGFLGGRTDTQYF. Written as DNA, the CDR3 is TGTGCCACCAGCAGAGGGTTTTTAGGGGGCCGCACAGATACGCAGTATTTT.

The chain joins TRBV5-1 to TRBJ1-3; the D gene is possibly TRBD1 (6 bases). V dropped 4 bases and J dropped 2 bases, with 13 bases sitting between them. Germline assignment: CDR1 SGHRS and CDR2 YFSETQ. The CDR3 extends over 15 amino acids. The CDR3, as DNA: TGCGCCAGCAGCCTAGCCCCAGGGGCTGGAAACACCATATATTTT. Protein sequence: CASSLAPGAGNTIYF.

The chain links TRBV4-3 to TRBJ2-5; D perhaps matches TRBD2 (6 bases). This CDR3 has 16 amino acids. Germline V lookup: CDR1 LGHNA, CDR2 YSLEER. V dropped 2 bases and J dropped 7 bases, with 20 bases sitting between them. The DNA for the CDR3 is TGCGCCAGCAGCCAACGGATCGGGGCCGGCGGGGTGACCCAGTACTTC. Translating gives CASSQRIGAGGVTQYF.

This clone came up a few times. The V call is TRBV2, the J call TRBJ2-5, with D tentatively TRBD2 (6 bases). Trimming pared 6 bases from V and 4 bases from J, leaving 9 bases between. From germline, CDR1 is SNHLY and CDR2 FYNNEI. The CDR3 is 12 amino acids. CDR3 region: CASRGRSETQYF. CDR3 coding DNA: TGTGCCAGCAGGGGGAGGTCAGAGACCCAGTACTTC. The full variable domain, its missing parts supplied by reference TRBV2 and TRBJ2-5, is EPEVTQTPSHQVTQMGQEVILRCVPISNHLYFYWYRQILGQKVEFLVSFYNNEISEKSEIFDDQFSVERPDGSNFTLKIRSTKLEDSAMYFCASRGRSETQYFGPGTRLLVL.

Here the CDR3 DNA reads TGTGCCAGCAGCCCCGACCCGCGGGGGGGGCCAGATACGCAGTATTTT. This codes for CASSPDPRGGPDTQYF. The gene calls are TRBV13 and TRBJ2-3; 9 bases fit TRBD2. The CDR3 spans 16 residues. V lost 5 bases and J lost 4; bases outside the gene matches: 10. CDR1 PRHDT and CDR2 FYEKMQ come from the germline V gene (reference sequence).

The V gene is TRBV9, the J gene TRBJ2-1, with 7 bases that match TRBD1. The CDR3 is 20 amino acids. Trimming removed 3 bases from V and 0 bases from J; junction bases left unmatched: 18. From germline, CDR1 is SGDLS and CDR2 YYNGEE. The CDR3 reads CASSAVRKGQPNYSYNEQFF. In DNA form, the CDR3 reads TGTGCCAGCAGCGCCGTCCGAAAGGGACAGCCCAATTACTCCTACAATGAGCAGTTCTTC.

The chain is built from TRBV10-3 and TRBJ1-5, with D hard to call. Trimming took 6 bases from V and 0 from J, leaving 6 bases between them. This CDR3 is built from 13 residues. CDR1 and CDR2 from the germline V gene are ENHRY and SYGVKD. The chain's CDR3 is CAISNSSNQPQHF. The CDR3 DNA is TGTGCCATCAGCAACAGTAGCAATCAGCCCCAGCATTTT.

The chain is built from TRBV7-9 and TRBJ2-7, with 9 bases lining up with TRBD1. Losses at the gene ends were 6 bases for V and 6 bases for J; bases not matched to a gene: 12. The germline V gene encodes CDR1 SEHNR and CDR2 FQNEAQ (reference sequence). There are 15 residues in the CDR3. This chain's CDR3 is CASSSKPGQGCEQYF. The CDR3 DNA reads as TGTGCCAGCAGTTCTAAACCGGGACAGGGCTGCGAGCAGTACTTC. Using reference TRBV7-9 and TRBJ2-7 for the parts outside the CDR3, the full variable domain is DTGVSQNPRHKITKRGQNVTFRCDPISEHNRLYWYRQTLGQGPEFLTYFQNEAQLEKSRLLSDRFSAERPKGSFSTLEIQRTEQGDSAMYLCASSSKPGQGCEQYFGPGTRLTVT.

The genes are TRBV10-2 and TRBJ2-2; TRBD1 agrees at 10 bases. Germline V gene sequence: CDR1 WSHSY, CDR2 SAAADI. The CDR3 loop spans 16 amino acids. The V and J ends lost 5 bases and 2 bases, in that order; junction bases with no gene match: 5. The CDR3 nucleotides read TGCGCCAGCAGTTTCCGACAGGGGGCCAACACCGGGGAGCTGTTTTTT. Encoded protein: CASSFRQGANTGELFF.

The table lists this clone with a count of one. This chain connects TRBV25-1 to TRBJ2-5; perhaps TRBD1 as D (6 bases). V was trimmed by 3 bases and J by 0 bases, leaving 20 bases between them. This CDR3 is 18 amino acids long. Germline loops: CDR1 MGHDK, CDR2 SYGVNS. The CDR3: CASSDPGWTARYQETQYF. In DNA form, the CDR3 reads TGTGCCAGCAGTGATCCCGGGTGGACAGCCCGCTACCAAGAGACCCAGTACTTC.

The V and J genes are TRBV19 and TRBJ2-7; maybe TRBD1 (6 bases). The CDR3 runs to 13 residues. Germline CDR1 is LNHDA and CDR2 is SQIVND (reference sequence). V lost 3 bases, J lost 4 bases, and 10 bases lay in between. CDR3 in amino acids: CASSIRGKYEQYF. The CDR3 region has the DNA TGTGCCAGTAGTATCAGGGGTAAGTACGAGCAGTACTTC.

The V call is TRBV14, the J call TRBJ1-4, with D perhaps matching TRBD1 (6 bases). The CDR3 spans 16 residues. The V end lost 2 bases, the J end lost 4 bases, and 14 bases lay between the germline ends. The germline V gene encodes CDR1 SGHDN and CDR2 FVKESK. The CDR3 DNA follows: TGTGCCAGCAGCCAAACCCCGGGGGGCCGTAATGAAAAACTGTTTTTT. Translating gives CASSQTPGGRNEKLFF. Variable domain in full (rest from reference TRBV14 and TRBJ1-4): EAGVTQFPSHSVIEKGQTVTLRCDPISGHDNLYWYRRVMGKEIKFLLHFVKESKQDESGMPNNRFLAERTGGTYSTLKVQPAELEDSGVYFCASSQTPGGRNEKLFFGSGTQLSVL.

The chain combines TRBV6-1 with TRBJ1-1, with TRBD1 as a possible D gene (5 bases). Germline V gene data show CDR1 as MNHNS and CDR2 as SASEGT. The V and J ends lost 2 bases and 1 base respectively, with 8 bases between them. CDR3 size: 14 residues. The CDR3 DNA follows: TGTGCCAGCAGTGAAAGGAGGGGGAACACTGAAGCTTTCTTT. Its translation: CASSERRGNTEAFF.

The chain employs TRBV5-5 and TRBJ1-5; D is possibly TRBD1 (5 bases). Germline CDR1 and CDR2: SGHKS and YYEKEE (reference sequence). CDR3 size: 12 residues. Deletions cut 2 bases from V and 7 bases from J, with 7 bases between. The CDR3 sequence is CASSFQGQPQHF. The CDR3 nucleotides are TGTGCCAGCAGCTTCCAGGGCCAGCCCCAGCATTTT.

The chain joins TRBV7-9 to TRBJ1-1, with D uncertain. The CDR3 runs to 15 residues. Germline loops: CDR1 SEHNR, CDR2 FQNEAQ (reference sequence). The V end was cut by 6 bases, the J end by 4 bases, with 18 bases between. CDR3 in DNA: TGTGCCAGCAGACCCTGGGGAGGCCCCCTCACTGAAGCTTTCTTT. Its protein is CASRPWGGPLTEAFF.

A remark on this clone: Other DNA sequences within the sample encode an identical CDR3. The rearrangement uses TRBV7-6 and TRBJ1-5, with 8 bases fitting TRBD1. This CDR3 has 19 amino acids. V dropped 5 bases and J dropped 4; count of bases not matched to a gene: 19. Germline assignment: CDR1 SGHVS and CDR2 FNYEAQ. The chain's CDR3 is CASSPSPPDREGSNQPQHF. Here the CDR3 DNA reads TGTGCCAGCAGCCCCTCACCCCCGGACAGGGAGGGAAGTAATCAGCCCCAGCATTTT.

This chain links TRBV28 with TRBJ1-6, with D uncertain. Trimming cost V 3 bases and J 9 bases, with 12 bases left between them. Looked up from germline, CDR1 is MDHEN and CDR2 is SYDVKM. The CDR3 has 14 amino acids. As DNA, the CDR3 is TGTGCCAGCAGTTTTAGTGCAGAGGGTTCACCCCTCCACTTT. This translates into CASSFSAEGSPLHF.